The 19 T cell receptor beta chains below were found in one sample sequenced in a study of blood T cell repertoires in COVID-19. Assay used: immunoSEQ multiplex PCR; TCRdb lists only in-frame clones, some missing. This table has about 250,000 clones, approximately 80% appearing once. The specimen sequenced was peripheral blood. The origin of the receptors is a man at least 80 years old with acute or convalescent COVID-19.

V gene TRBV29-1 combines with J gene TRBJ1-1, with D maybe TRBD1 (6 bases). V was shortened by 2 bases and J by 6 bases, with 16 bases between the two germline ends. CDR1 and CDR2 (germline): SQVTM, ANQGSEA. The CDR3 runs to 14 residues. In DNA, the CDR3 is TGCAGCGTTGAACCCGACAGGCTGAGGGCTGAAGCTTTCTTT. Encoded protein: CSVEPDRLRAEAFF.

CDR3 protein: CASSLLTGGYQPQHF. CDR3 coding DNA: TGTGCCAGCAGTTTATTGACAGGGGGCTATCAGCCCCAGCATTTT. This rearrangement joins TRBV28 to TRBJ1-5, with 10 bases that match TRBD1. This CDR3 region has 15 residues. In germline, CDR1 is MDHEN, CDR2 SYDVKM. With 1 base clipped from V and 5 bases from J, the junction kept 2 bases outside the gene matches. Filled out from reference TRBV28 and TRBJ1-5, the complete variable domain reads DVKVTQSSRYLVKRTGEKVFLECVQDMDHENMFWYRQDPGLGLRLIYFSYDVKMKEKGDIPEGYSVSREKKERFSLILESASTNQTSMYLCASSLLTGGYQPQHFGDGTRLSIL.

The chain couples TRBV14 to TRBJ2-3; D may be TRBD2 (5 bases). The CDR3 loop spans 14 amino acids. Germline lookup yields CDR1 SGHDN and CDR2 FVKESK. V was shortened by 4 bases and J by 3 bases, with 11 bases between the two germline ends. As DNA, the CDR3 is TGTGCCAGCAGCCCACCAGCGGCTACAGATACGCAGTATTTT. It specifies CASSPPAATDTQYF. The full variable domain, with the rest looked up from reference TRBV14 and TRBJ2-3, is EAGVTQFPSHSVIEKGQTVTLRCDPISGHDNLYWYRRVMGKEIKFLLHFVKESKQDESGMPNNRFLAERTGGTYSTLKVQPAELEDSGVYFCASSPPAATDTQYFGPGTRLTVL.

The chain is built from TRBV18 and TRBJ2-1; a weak D match, TRBD2 (5 bases). Germline CDR1 reads KGHSH; CDR2 reads LQKENI. This CDR3 has 12 residues. Trimming pared 4 bases from V and 9 bases from J, leaving 10 bases between. For the CDR3, the DNA is TGTGCCAGCTCACAGGAGGCGGGTGAGCAGTTCTTC. Encoded protein: CASSQEAGEQFF.

V gene TRBV7-9 combines with J gene TRBJ1-4; 9 nucleotides align to TRBD1. CDR1 is SEHNR and CDR2 is FQNEAQ in the germline V gene (reference sequence). The CDR3 is made up of 15 amino acids. Losses at the gene ends were 6 bases for V and 6 bases for J; bases not matched to a gene: 8. The CDR3 DNA follows: TGTGCCAGCAGGAGTTGGGACAGGGTGGATGAAAAACTGTTTTTT. It codes for CASRSWDRVDEKLFF.

V usage is TRBV6-2 or TRBV6-3 and J usage is TRBJ2-7, with TRBD2 identical over 7 bases. The trim removed 5 bases at V and 0 bases at J, leaving 7 bases unmatched. This CDR3 region has 15 residues. Germline CDR1 and CDR2: MNHEY and SVGEGT. The CDR3 sequence: CASSPLAKPSYEQYF. The CDR3 DNA reads as TGTGCCAGCAGTCCACTAGCGAAACCCTCCTACGAGCAGTACTTC.

This rearrangement joins TRBV10-2 to TRBJ1-6, with D tentatively TRBD1 (6 bases). CDR1 is WSHSY and CDR2 is SAAADI in the germline V gene. This CDR3 comprises 13 residues. V was clipped by 2 bases and J by 10 bases, with 9 bases between them. Here the CDR3 DNA reads TGCGCCAGCAGTGAGAGGGGGGGCTCACCCCTCCACTTT. Translation: CASSERGGSPLHF.

The chain uses TRBV2 and TRBJ2-1; D may be TRBD2 (6 bases). V lost 6 bases and J lost 6, with 9 bases in between. This CDR3 is built from 12 residues. Germline lookup yields CDR1 SNHLY and CDR2 FYNNEI. The CDR3 here is CASRRDLNEQFF. CDR3 nucleotides: TGTGCCAGCAGGCGGGACCTCAATGAGCAGTTCTTC.

The chain uses TRBV5-6 and TRBJ1-3; perhaps TRBD1 as D (6 bases). Trimming left V 0 bases short and J 4 bases short, with 8 bases between. CDR1 and CDR2 (germline): SGHDT, YYEEEE. This CDR3 contains 14 residues. The CDR3 sequence: CASSLAGAGNTIYF. Here the CDR3 DNA reads TGTGCCAGCAGCTTGGCAGGGGCCGGAAACACCATATATTTT. The full variable domain, completed using reference TRBV5-6 and TRBJ1-3, is DAGVTQSPTHLIKTRGQQVTLRCSPKSGHDTVSWYQQALGQGPQFIFQYYEEEERQRGNFPDRFSGHQFPNYSSELNVNALLLGDSALYLCASSLAGAGNTIYFGEGSWLTVV.

The CDR3 nucleotides are TGTGCCAGCAGCTTTACAGGGGGCGGTAATAGCAATCAGCCCCAGCATTTT. This codes for CASSFTGGGNSNQPQHF. The chain employs TRBV28 and TRBJ1-5, with 9 bases aligning to TRBD1. The ends lost 6 bases at V and 0 bases at J; junction bases unmatched: 9. Germline CDR1 MDHEN, CDR2 SYDVKM. The CDR3 runs 17 residues.

The rearrangement uses TRBV14 and TRBJ2-7; the D is unclear. CDR3 size: 13 residues. From germline, CDR1 is SGHDN and CDR2 FVKESK. Deletions cut 0 bases from V and 3 bases from J, with 6 bases between. CDR3 region: CASSQDNRYEQYF. CDR3 DNA: TGTGCCAGCAGCCAAGATAATCGCTACGAGCAGTACTTC. Based on the CDR3 plus reference TRBV14 and TRBJ2-7, the full variable domain is EAGVTQFPSHSVIEKGQTVTLRCDPISGHDNLYWYRRVMGKEIKFLLHFVKESKQDESGMPNNRFLAERTGGTYSTLKVQPAELEDSGVYFCASSQDNRYEQYFGPGTRLTVT.

J is TRBJ1-5 and V is TRBV6-5, with 8 bases matching TRBD1. CDR3 length: 15 amino acids. Germline V gene data show CDR1 as MNHEY and CDR2 as SVGAGI. V gave up 7 bases and J gave up 2 bases; unmatched junction bases: 7. The CDR3 coding sequence is TGTGCCAGCACCAGGGGGCAGGGCGGCAATCAGCCCCAGCATTTT. Its translation: CASTRGQGGNQPQHF.

The genes are TRBV5-5 and TRBJ2-3; D is unresolved. Trimming removed 4 bases at V and 0 bases at J, with 9 bases between. Germline loops: CDR1 SGHKS, CDR2 YYEKEE (reference sequence). The CDR3 has 14 residues. The CDR3 DNA sequence: TGTGCCAGCAGCCGATGGCAGAGCACAGATACGCAGTATTTT. Its protein product is CASSRWQSTDTQYF.

The rearrangement joins TRBV5-6 to TRBJ1-4; no firm D call. Trimming cost V 1 base and J 4 bases, with 8 bases left between them. The germline V gene has CDR1 SGHDT and CDR2 YYEEEE. The CDR3 extends over 14 amino acids. As DNA, the CDR3 is TGTGCCAGCAGCTTGTGGCAGTTTAATGAAAAACTGTTTTTT. Translated, it gives CASSLWQFNEKLFF. The whole variable domain, remainder taken from reference TRBV5-6 and TRBJ1-4, is DAGVTQSPTHLIKTRGQQVTLRCSPKSGHDTVSWYQQALGQGPQFIFQYYEEEERQRGNFPDRFSGHQFPNYSSELNVNALLLGDSALYLCASSLWQFNEKLFFGSGTQLSVL.

The chain carries TRBV6-5 and TRBJ2-7, with 12 bases fitting TRBD1. Germline values: CDR1 MNHEY, CDR2 SVGAGI. V shed 2 bases and J 4 bases; nucleotides not matched to a gene: 6. The CDR3 runs 16 residues. The CDR3 DNA sequence: TGTGCCAGCAGTTACCCGGGACAGGGGGCGAAGTACGAGCAGTACTTC. Its protein is CASSYPGQGAKYEQYF.

This chain connects TRBV18 to TRBJ2-7; weak D call: TRBD2 (5 bases). The CDR3 runs 14 residues. Trimming shortened V by 5 bases and J by 0 bases, and 11 bases separated the two germline ends. Germline CDR1 is KGHSH and CDR2 is LQKENI. CDR3: CASSSQRGSYEQYF. CDR3 nucleotide sequence: TGTGCCAGCTCATCGCAACGGGGCTCCTACGAGCAGTACTTC. The full variable domain, completed using reference TRBV18 and TRBJ2-7, is NAGVMQNPRHLVRRRGQEARLRCSPMKGHSHVYWYRQLPEEGLKFMVYLQKENIIDESGMPKERFSAEFPKEGPSILRIQQVVRGDSAAYFCASSSQRGSYEQYFGPGTRLTVT.

The chain combines TRBV18 with TRBJ2-7; 9 bases map to TRBD1. The V gene end was trimmed by 3 bases and the J gene end by 4 bases; junction bases not matched to a gene: 13. Germline V CDR1 and CDR2: KGHSH, LQKENI. This CDR3 has 17 amino acids. In DNA form, the CDR3 reads TGTGCCAGCTCACCCCCAAACTCAGGACAGGGGATATACGAGCAGTACTTC. Residues: CASSPPNSGQGIYEQYF.

The V gene is TRBV6-6, the J gene TRBJ1-5; weak D call: TRBD1 (6 bases). V lost 4 bases to trimming and J lost 6 bases, with 7 bases between them. The CDR3 extends over 12 amino acids. Germline-derived CDR1 and CDR2 are MNHNY and SVGAGI (reference sequence). This CDR3 reads CASSLQGQPQHF. The CDR3 DNA sequence: TGTGCCAGCAGTTTACAGGGTCAGCCCCAGCATTTT.

The genes are TRBV7-9 and TRBJ2-7, with 8 bases aligning to TRBD2. The CDR3 has 19 amino acids. V shed 1 base, J shed 3 bases, and the junction held 17 bases outside the gene matches. Germline CDR1 is SEHNR and CDR2 is FQNEAQ (reference sequence). The CDR3 region has the DNA TGTGCCAGCAGCTTAGAACGGCCGGGAGCGGGAGAATCCCGCTACGAGCAGTACTTC. Amino acid sequence: CASSLERPGAGESRYEQYF.